This passage covers 21 T cell receptor beta chains from one sample sequenced in a study of cytomegalovirus exposure and HLA in healthy donors. TCRdb keeps only in-frame clones here, not all; method: immunoSEQ multiplex PCR. The sample contains about 150,000 clones, roughly 86% of which appear only once. Source material: PBMCs. These receptor sequences come from a human donor in good health.

The V call is TRBV28, the J call TRBJ2-3; 9 bases agree with TRBD1. Per germline, CDR1 MDHEN and CDR2 SYDVKM. V gave up 11 bases and J gave up 0 bases; unmatched junction bases: 18. The length of the CDR3 is 18 residues. As DNA, the CDR3 is TGTGCCGGATCAATCGTTAAGACACAGGGGGCTAGCACAGATACGCAGTATTTT. It is translated as CAGSIVKTQGASTDTQYF.

This clone has a handful of counts. This chain connects TRBV18 to TRBJ2-7, with 14 bases aligning to TRBD2. The germline gives CDR1 KGHSH, CDR2 LQKENI. CDR3 size: 15 residues. V shed 6 bases, J shed 4 bases, and the junction held 5 bases outside the gene matches. This CDR3 reads CASSRGTSGRYEQYF. CDR3 sequence (DNA): TGTGCCAGCTCCAGAGGGACTAGCGGGAGATACGAGCAGTACTTC.

This clone was counted only a few times. The gene calls are TRBV6-1 and TRBJ2-1; the match to TRBD1 covers 9 bases. With 6 bases clipped from V and 7 bases from J, the junction kept 7 bases outside the gene matches. This CDR3 region has 14 residues. The germline CDR1 and CDR2 sequences are MNHNS and SASEGT. Here the CDR3 reads CASSRDRAWNEQFF. The CDR3 DNA reads TGTGCCAGCAGCCGGGACAGGGCCTGGAATGAGCAGTTCTTC.

This clone came up once. The V call is TRBV2, the J call TRBJ2-1, with TRBD2 identical over 8 bases. V lost 7 bases to trimming and J lost 10 bases; unmatched junction nucleotides: 9. The CDR3 extends over 13 amino acids. Looked up from germline, CDR1 is SNHLY and CDR2 is FYNNEI. The CDR3 DNA sequence: TGTGCCAGCATCCCTGGGGCTAGCGGGGAGCAGTTCTTC. Protein: CASIPGASGEQFF.

This clone showed up just a few times. CDR3 amino acids: CASSLGLQLNYGYTF. CDR3 nucleotides: TGTGCCAGCAGCTTAGGTCTACAGCTCAACTATGGCTACACCTTC. The rearrangement joins TRBV7-2 to TRBJ1-2; unclear D gene. Deletions cut 1 base from V and 2 bases from J, with 11 bases between. CDR1 and CDR2 (germline): SGHTA, FQGNSA. CDR3 length: 15 amino acids.

The rearrangement joins TRBV2 to TRBJ1-1, with D unclear. The CDR3 is made up of 13 amino acids. The germline V gene has CDR1 SNHLY and CDR2 FYNNEI. Trimming stripped 6 bases from V and 5 bases from J, with 13 bases between. The CDR3 sequence is CASRLTPGTEAFF. The CDR3 region has the DNA TGTGCCAGCAGACTTACCCCGGGGACTGAAGCTTTCTTT. The variable domain in full, with the rest retrieved from reference TRBV2 and TRBJ1-1, is EPEVTQTPSHQVTQMGQEVILRCVPISNHLYFYWYRQILGQKVEFLVSFYNNEISEKSEIFDDQFSVERPDGSNFTLKIRSTKLEDSAMYFCASRLTPGTEAFFGQGTRLTVV.

The rearrangement links TRBV30 to TRBJ2-7; 7 bases agree with TRBD1. Germline V lookup: CDR1 GTSNPN, CDR2 SVGIG (reference sequence). Germline trimming cut 5 bases from V and 0 bases from J; bases unmatched to any gene: 4. The CDR3 length is 13 residues. The CDR3 coding sequence is TGTGCCTGGGACGGGGACAGCTCCTACGAGCAGTACTTC. Translated, it gives CAWDGDSSYEQYF.

The rearrangement links TRBV5-1 to TRBJ2-7, with D tentatively TRBD1 (5 bases). CDR3 size: 14 residues. V lost 0 bases and J 5 bases, leaving 12 bases between the germline ends. CDR1 and CDR2 (germline): SGHRS, YFSETQ. CDR3: CASSLGSGSNEQYF. The CDR3 coding sequence is TGCGCCAGCAGCTTGGGCTCAGGGTCGAACGAGCAGTACTTC.

This rearrangement joins TRBV18 to TRBJ2-1; D remains ambiguous. V was pared by 4 bases and J by 0 bases, with 10 bases between. CDR1 and CDR2 (germline): KGHSH, LQKENI. The CDR3 length is 15 residues. The CDR3 spells CASSLGSGSYNEQFF. The CDR3 DNA reads TGTGCCAGCTCACTCGGGTCGGGCTCCTACAATGAGCAGTTCTTC.

The J gene is TRBJ2-3, the V gene TRBV10-3; the D is unclear. V dropped 2 bases and J dropped 2 bases, with 5 bases sitting between them. Germline V lookup: CDR1 ENHRY, CDR2 SYGVKD. The CDR3 extends over 13 amino acids. The CDR3 reads CAISEGHTDTQYF. The CDR3 bases are TGTGCCATCAGTGAGGGCCACACAGATACGCAGTATTTT.

The rearrangement links TRBV28 to TRBJ2-3; 10 bases align to TRBD2. Trimming took 10 bases from V and 1 from J; bases not matched to a gene: 11. Germline V CDR1 and CDR2: MDHEN, SYDVKM. The CDR3 contains 16 residues. CDR3 loop: CATQREGRPGTDTQYF. DNA for the CDR3: TGTGCCACCCAGCGGGAGGGCCGGCCCGGCACAGATACGCAGTATTTT.

The rearrangement links TRBV5-6 to TRBJ2-3; maybe TRBD1 (6 bases). The CDR3 contains 12 residues. Germline V gives CDR1 SGHDT, CDR2 YYEEEE. V gave up 1 base and J gave up 9 bases, with 9 bases separating them. The CDR3, as DNA: TGTGCCAGCAGCTTGAACAGGGAAACGCAGTATTTT. It yields the protein CASSLNRETQYF.

The chain links TRBV19 to TRBJ1-2; D not resolved. The V end lost 6 bases, the J end lost 2 bases, and 7 bases lay between the germline ends. The CDR3 covers 12 residues. The germline V gene encodes CDR1 LNHDA and CDR2 SQIVND (reference sequence). The CDR3 nucleotides read TGTGCCAGTAGCTTTCCCAACTATGGCTACACCTTC. Its translation: CASSFPNYGYTF. The full variable domain, with the rest looked up from reference TRBV19 and TRBJ1-2, is DGGITQSPKYLFRKEGQNVTLSCEQNLNHDAMYWYRQDPGQGLRLIYYSQIVNDFQKGDIAEGYSVSREKKESFPLTVTSAQKNPTAFYLCASSFPNYGYTFGSGTRLTVV.

The genes are TRBV9 and TRBJ1-5, with D hard to call. CDR1 is SGDLS, CDR2 YYNGEE, per germline. This CDR3 spans 15 amino acids. V gave up 4 bases and J gave up 0 bases, with 11 bases separating them. CDR3 sequence: CASSFGRDSNQPQHF. CDR3 nucleotides: TGTGCCAGCAGCTTCGGACGGGATAGCAATCAGCCCCAGCATTTT.

CDR3 loop: CASRLGANTEQYF. The CDR3, as DNA: TGTGCCAGCAGACTGGGGGCGAATACCGAGCAGTACTTC. The chain links TRBV25-1 to TRBJ2-7; TRBD1 is a possible D gene (6 bases). V lost 6 bases and J 6 bases, leaving 15 bases between the germline ends. Per germline, CDR1 MGHDK and CDR2 SYGVNS. The CDR3 sequence is 13 residues long.

This clone was counted a single time. The J gene is TRBJ2-1, the V gene TRBV2, with D possibly matching TRBD2 (5 bases). V lost 3 bases and J lost 8, with 14 bases in between. Germline assignment: CDR1 SNHLY and CDR2 FYNNEI. This CDR3 spans 14 amino acids. The DNA for the CDR3 is TGTGCCAGCAGTGAGCGGCTAGCTGGACATGAGCAGTTCTTC. It specifies CASSERLAGHEQFF.

CDR3 bases: TGCGCCAGCAGCCGCCCTAGTGAGACCCAGTACTTC. Residues: CASSRPSETQYF. This chain links TRBV5-1 with TRBJ2-5; D is unresolved. The germline V gene has CDR1 SGHRS and CDR2 YFSETQ. This CDR3 region has 12 residues. V was trimmed by 4 bases and J by 5 bases, leaving 9 bases between them.

The V call is TRBV18, the J call TRBJ2-7, with TRBD1 as a possible D gene (5 bases). The V end lost 3 bases, the J end lost 7 bases, and 13 bases lay between the germline ends. The germline gives CDR1 KGHSH, CDR2 LQKENI. CDR3 length: 13 amino acids. The CDR3 reads CASSPGQGREQYF. CDR3 sequence (DNA): TGTGCCAGCTCACCTGGGCAGGGCAGGGAGCAGTACTTC.

The rearrangement uses TRBV27 and TRBJ1-1, with D hard to call. Looked up from germline, CDR1 is MNHEY and CDR2 is SMNVEV (reference sequence). The CDR3 totals 14 residues. V shed 6 bases and J shed 0 bases, with 11 bases lying between them. The CDR3 sequence is CASSPRPLNTEAFF. In DNA, the CDR3 is TGTGCCAGCAGCCCGAGGCCGTTGAACACTGAAGCTTTCTTT.

The chain combines TRBV9 with TRBJ1-2; 11 positions match TRBD1. Germline V CDR1 and CDR2: SGDLS, YYNGEE. The V gene end was trimmed by 3 bases and the J gene end by 4 bases; junction bases not matched to a gene: 8. This CDR3 spans 16 amino acids. The CDR3: CASSAVDRGRAYGYTF. The CDR3 DNA reads TGTGCCAGCAGCGCGGTGGACAGGGGGCGCGCCTATGGCTACACCTTC.

This clone was observed a few times. The chain joins TRBV5-6 to TRBJ1-6; 10 bases agree with TRBD1. V lost 2 bases, J lost 6 bases, and 2 bases stayed unmatched. This CDR3 comprises 15 residues. Germline V lookup: CDR1 SGHDT, CDR2 YYEEEE. In DNA form, the CDR3 reads TGTGCCAGCAGCTTTCGGACAGGGGGTAATTCACCCCTCCACTTT. Its translation: CASSFRTGGNSPLHF. The full variable domain, its missing parts supplied by reference TRBV5-6 and TRBJ1-6, is DAGVTQSPTHLIKTRGQQVTLRCSPKSGHDTVSWYQQALGQGPQFIFQYYEEEERQRGNFPDRFSGHQFPNYSSELNVNALLLGDSALYLCASSFRTGGNSPLHFGNGTRLTVT.